This T cell receptor beta chain was recovered during a study of cytomegalovirus exposure and HLA in healthy donors. Study-wide results and caveats: A later analysis showed HLA-associated TCR beta chains outstripping equally common others in clonal expansion.

PCR was performed using 60 Vbeta and 13 Jbeta primers. Libraries were prepared by immunoSEQ multiplex PCR; TCRdb keeps only in-frame clonotypes and omits some of them. The table lists around 220,000 clones, roughly 80% of them singletons. Between the trimmed V and J ends, which lost 2 bases and 4 bases, there was a span of 14 bases. CDR1 and CDR2 (germline): ENHRY, SYGVKD. This CDR3 has 15 residues. Each donor was healthy, and each was a bone marrow donor. As regards this clone: The antigen is unknown.

V gene TRBV10-3 combines with J gene TRBJ2-5, with D tentatively TRBD1 (5 bases). The sequencing sample was made of PBMCs. The clonotype originates from a girl aged 2 to 10 in good health and CMV-seronegative. The DNA for the CDR3 is TGTGCCATCAGTGAGGGGCAGGGAATGGGAGAGACCCAGTACTTC. Translating gives CAISEGQGMGETQYF.